Shown below are 18 T cell receptor beta chains from a single sample sequenced in a study of blood T cell repertoires in COVID-19. Assay used: immunoSEQ multiplex PCR; TCRdb lists only in-frame clones, some missing. The repertoire holds some 19,000 clones, with roughly 87% as singletons. The specimen sequenced was peripheral blood. These receptors came from a man aged 55 to 70 with active COVID-19.

The genes are TRBV5-3 and TRBJ2-1; 11 bases are shared with TRBD1. TRBV5-3 belongs to the ORF category, with a function that is uncertain. This CDR3 is built from 17 residues. The trim removed 0 bases at V and 4 bases at J, leaving 6 bases unmatched. This chain's CDR3 is CARSLVPGQGEYNEQFF. The CDR3 coding sequence is TGTGCCAGAAGCTTGGTTCCGGGACAGGGGGAGTACAATGAGCAGTTCTTC.

V usage is TRBV28 and J usage is TRBJ1-3, with 7 positions matching TRBD1. Germline lookup yields CDR1 MDHEN and CDR2 SYDVKM. The CDR3 contains 15 residues. The trim removed 7 bases at V and 2 bases at J, leaving 8 bases unmatched. CDR3 DNA sequence: TGTGCCAGCAAACGACAGGGTGAGGCTGGAAACACCATATATTTT. Translated, it gives CASKRQGEAGNTIYF. The whole variable domain, filled in from reference TRBV28 and TRBJ1-3, reads DVKVTQSSRYLVKRTGEKVFLECVQDMDHENMFWYRQDPGLGLRLIYFSYDVKMKEKGDIPEGYSVSREKKERFSLILESASTNQTSMYLCASKRQGEAGNTIYFGEGSWLTVV.

CDR3 DNA sequence: TGTGCCAGCAGCTCCCGAGACAGGACTAACTATGGCTACACCTTC. As protein: CASSSRDRTNYGYTF. The V call is TRBV9, the J call TRBJ1-2, with D perhaps matching TRBD1 (6 bases). V was cut by 4 bases and J by 0 bases, with 13 bases left in between. The CDR3 has 15 amino acids. Germline V gives CDR1 SGDLS, CDR2 YYNGEE.

The chain has TRBV12-5 and TRBJ2-1; 7 bases fit TRBD2. With V trimmed by 4 bases and J by 7 bases, 13 bases remained unmatched. This CDR3 comprises 16 residues. Germline assignment: CDR1 LGHNT and CDR2 FRNRAP. CDR3 sequence reads: CASGYVSGGSGNEQFF. For the CDR3, the DNA is TGTGCTAGTGGTTATGTCAGTGGCGGGAGTGGTAATGAGCAGTTCTTC.

The rearrangement joins TRBV5-8 to TRBJ1-5; 10 positions agree with TRBD1. The CDR3 extends over 14 amino acids. CDR1 is SGHTS and CDR2 is YDEGEE in the germline V gene. V shed 2 bases and J 5 bases; nucleotides not matched to a gene: 1. CDR3 protein: CASSFDRGHQPQHF. CDR3 sequence (DNA): TGTGCCAGCAGCTTCGACAGGGGGCATCAGCCCCAGCATTTT.

The rearrangement links TRBV5-5 to TRBJ2-2; a possible D gene is TRBD2 (6 bases). CDR1 SGHKS and CDR2 YYEKEE come from the germline V gene (reference sequence). The V end was cut by 3 bases, the J end by 1 base, with 13 bases between. The CDR3 extends over 16 amino acids. The CDR3 DNA sequence: TGTGCCAGCAGCTCCCCTATGGGGGGGAACACCGGGGAGCTGTTTTTT. Encoded protein: CASSSPMGGNTGELFF.

The genes are TRBV5-1 and TRBJ1-1, with a weak D call TRBD1 (5 bases). This CDR3 is 13 amino acids long. The V end was cut by 2 bases, the J end by 11 bases, with 16 bases between. Germline V gene lookup returns CDR1 SGHRS and CDR2 YFSETQ. Here the CDR3 DNA reads TGCGCCAGCAGCTTCGGAAGGGGTTTCGGGGCTTTCTTT. Amino acids: CASSFGRGFGAFF. Full variable domain (missing parts from reference TRBV5-1 and TRBJ1-1): KAGVTQTPRYLIKTRGQQVTLSCSPISGHRSVSWYQQTPGQGLQFLFEYFSETQRNKGNFPGRFSGRQFSNSRSEMNVSTLELGDSALYLCASSFGRGFGAFFGQGTRLTVV.

Only one count was recorded for this clone. V gene TRBV10-2 combines with J gene TRBJ2-5; the D is unclear. Germline lookup yields CDR1 WSHSY and CDR2 SAAADI. V lost 7 bases to trimming and J lost 1 base, with 10 bases between them. The CDR3 consists of 13 residues. The CDR3 region has the DNA TGCGCCAGCACCCGGAGAAGCCAAGAGACCCAGTACTTC. This translates into CASTRRSQETQYF.

The rearrangement joins TRBV3-1 (or the pseudogene TRBV3-2) to TRBJ1-4; D is possibly TRBD1 (5 bases). The CDR3 has 12 residues. Trimming cost V 7 bases and J 5 bases, with 8 bases left between them. CDR1 LGHDT and CDR2 YNNKEL come from the germline V gene (reference sequence). CDR3 in amino acids: CASTRGNEKLFF. The CDR3 coding sequence is TGTGCCAGCACCCGGGGGAATGAAAAACTGTTTTTT.

This clone was observed once. The chain has TRBV15 and TRBJ1-1; maybe TRBD1 (6 bases). Germline assignment: CDR1 LNHNV and CDR2 YYDKDF (reference sequence). V was clipped by 3 bases and J by 4 bases, with 15 bases between them. The CDR3 is 15 residues long. Here the CDR3 DNA reads TGTGCCACCAGCAGCTTACAGGGCTTGGGCACTGAAGCTTTCTTT. Translating gives CATSSLQGLGTEAFF.

There are a few counts of this clone. This rearrangement joins TRBV11-2 to TRBJ1-2; 9 nucleotides match TRBD1. V was pared by 5 bases and J by 2 bases, with 9 bases of the junction left unmatched. This CDR3 contains 16 residues. Germline V CDR1 and CDR2: SGHAT, FQNNGV. CDR3 coding DNA: TGTGCCAGCAGCCCGGGGACAGGGCCCTTGAACTATGGCTACACCTTC. It encodes CASSPGTGPLNYGYTF.

The chain couples TRBV15 to TRBJ2-1; the match to TRBD2 covers 8 bases. The CDR3 consists of 15 residues. Germline V gives CDR1 LNHNV, CDR2 YYDKDF (reference sequence). V trimming: 9 bases; J trimming: 9 bases; junction bases outside the gene matches: 16. CDR3 DNA sequence: TGTGCCACTAAACGAGCCCGGGAGGGCTGGGGTGAGCAGTTCTTC. Amino acids: CATKRAREGWGEQFF.

The chain couples TRBV9 to TRBJ2-5, with TRBD1 as a possible D gene (6 bases). Germline lookup yields CDR1 SGDLS and CDR2 YYNGEE. Trimming pared 4 bases from V and 5 bases from J, leaving 24 bases between. This CDR3 has 17 residues. The DNA for the CDR3 is TGTGCCAGCAGCTCCTCCGGGACACCGGCTAAGAGGGAGACCCAGTACTTC. Translating gives CASSSSGTPAKRETQYF.

The chain recombines TRBV30 with TRBJ2-1, with D perhaps matching TRBD2 (6 bases). V was trimmed by 0 bases and J by 2 bases, leaving 23 bases between them. CDR1 is GTSNPN and CDR2 is SVGIG in the germline V gene (reference sequence). The CDR3 runs to 19 residues. This chain's CDR3 is CAWSVREGVRRVPYNEQFF. The CDR3 coding sequence is TGTGCCTGGAGTGTCAGGGAAGGGGTACGGAGGGTCCCCTACAATGAGCAGTTCTTC.

The chain recombines TRBV5-4 with TRBJ1-1, with 7 bases matching TRBD1. CDR1 SGHNT and CDR2 YYREEE come from the germline V gene (reference sequence). J lost 3 bases, V lost 4 bases, and 3 bases had no gene match. This CDR3 region has 13 residues. CDR3 sequence (DNA): TGTGCCAGCAGCCGGGACAGAGACACTGAAGCTTTCTTT. Protein: CASSRDRDTEAFF.

This sequence joins TRBV29-1 and TRBJ1-4; no reliable D call. This CDR3 is built from 13 residues. Trimming left V 3 bases short and J 10 bases short, with 15 bases between. The germline V gene has CDR1 SQVTM and CDR2 ANQGSEA. In nucleotides, the CDR3 is TGCAGCGTTGAGCGCCCGAACGATGGAAAACTGTTTTTT. It is translated as CSVERPNDGKLFF.

V gene TRBV18 combines with J gene TRBJ2-5; 8 bases are a match to TRBD1. CDR1 KGHSH and CDR2 LQKENI come from the germline V gene. The V and J ends lost 6 bases and 2 bases, in that order; junction bases with no gene match: 8. The CDR3 has 15 residues. The CDR3 nucleotides are TGTGCCAGCTCCCAGGGGGCACGACGGCAAGAGACCCAGTACTTC. It yields the protein CASSQGARRQETQYF.

This clone was seen more than once but under ten times. The chain combines TRBV18 with TRBJ2-5; 7 nucleotides agree with TRBD1. V was pared by 1 base and J by 2 bases, with 7 bases of the junction left unmatched. Per the germline V gene, CDR1 is KGHSH and CDR2 is LQKENI. The CDR3 contains 16 residues. CDR3 region: CASSPRDRNRQETQYF. Here the CDR3 DNA reads TGTGCCAGCTCACCACGGGACAGAAATCGACAAGAGACCCAGTACTTC.